The 32 T cell receptor beta chains below all came from one sample that was sequenced in a study of OX40 agonist ivuxolimab in advanced cancers. Using immunoSEQ multiplex PCR, the repertoire was profiled, and TCRdb retains in-frame clones only, with some absent. The profile shows 40,000 to 60,000 clones, over 75% of them singletons. The input for sequencing was CD4+ or CD8+ T cells sorted from blood, taken in a trial of the OX40 agonist ivuxolimab. These receptors were obtained from an adult with an advanced solid tumor such as melanoma, head and neck, liver or kidney cancer.

The rearrangement links TRBV28 to TRBJ1-2, with TRBD1 identical over 7 bases. The V gene's germline CDR1 is MDHEN and CDR2 SYDVKM. V was clipped by 5 bases and J by 0 bases; unmatched bases: 6. The CDR3 loop spans 15 amino acids. The CDR3 nucleotides are TGTGCCAGCAGTCGCAGGGACAGCTCTAACTATGGCTACACCTTC. It codes for CASSRRDSSNYGYTF.

The gene calls are TRBV18 and TRBJ1-5; D is unclear. From germline, CDR1 is KGHSH and CDR2 LQKENI. CDR3 size: 15 residues. V was clipped by 2 bases and J by 2 bases, with 10 bases between them. CDR3: CASSPAGLGNQPQHF. The CDR3 region has the DNA TGTGCCAGCTCACCAGCCGGGCTTGGCAATCAGCCCCAGCATTTT.

This clone was detected only a few times. V and J are TRBV28 and TRBJ2-5; 8 nucleotides align to TRBD1. The CDR3 loop spans 14 amino acids. Germline CDR1 reads MDHEN; CDR2 reads SYDVKM. V shed 6 bases and J 4 bases; nucleotides not matched to a gene: 7. The CDR3 region has the DNA TGTGCCAGCAGCAGGGGGCCCTGGGGAGAGACCCAGTACTTC. Its protein product is CASSRGPWGETQYF.

The chain links TRBV30 to TRBJ1-2; D remains unclear. The V end lost 1 base, the J end lost 4 bases, and 10 bases lay between the germline ends. The length of the CDR3 is 13 residues. Per the germline V gene, CDR1 is GTSNPN and CDR2 is SVGIG (reference sequence). Written as DNA, the CDR3 is TGTGCCTGGAGTGCCGAAGGCATCTATGGCTACACCTTC. Protein: CAWSAEGIYGYTF.

A word on this clone: A junction boundary mismatches the germline segment, possibly from a read error. The chain uses TRBV5-7 and TRBJ2-7, with TRBD2 matching 7 bases. Being an ORF, TRBV5-7 has a function that is uncertain. The CDR3 spans 14 residues. CDR3 protein: CASSAAGLSYEHYF. CDR3 sequence (DNA): TGTGCCAGCAGCGCGGCGGGACTATCCTACGAGCATTACTTC.

The rearrangement uses TRBV5-4 and TRBJ2-2; D remains ambiguous. Germline loops: CDR1 SGHNT, CDR2 YYREEE (reference sequence). Trimming took 0 bases from V and 5 from J, leaving 11 bases between them. The CDR3 loop spans 15 amino acids. The CDR3 bases are TGTGCCAGCAGCTTGGATCTACAACGGACCGGGGAGCTGTTTTTT. Its translation: CASSLDLQRTGELFF.

This clone has only a few counts. The chain couples TRBV4-2 to TRBJ1-5, with 7 bases matching TRBD1. V dropped 5 bases and J dropped 4; count of bases not matched to a gene: 5. The CDR3 has 14 residues. Germline CDR1 LGHNA, CDR2 YNFKEQ. CDR3 in DNA: TGTGCCAGCAGCAGGGACAGCCCTAATCAGCCCCAGCATTTT. Protein: CASSRDSPNQPQHF.

This clone was observed a few times. The chain uses TRBV19 and TRBJ1-5, with a tentative D call TRBD1 (5 bases). The CDR3 spans 15 residues. Germline loops: CDR1 LNHDA, CDR2 SQIVND (reference sequence). Deletions cut 5 bases from V and 5 bases from J, with 16 bases between. In DNA form, the CDR3 reads TGTGCCAGTAGTGGGGAAGGGGCGCGGGATCAGCCCCAGCATTTT. Amino acids: CASSGEGARDQPQHF.

V and J are TRBV28 and TRBJ1-1; D unresolved. V was cut by 5 bases and J by 6 bases, with 13 bases left in between. This CDR3 spans 13 amino acids. CDR1 is MDHEN and CDR2 is SYDVKM in the germline V gene. In DNA, the CDR3 is TGTGCCAGCAGTCCTTCACCAACCCCTGAAGCTTTCTTT. Protein sequence: CASSPSPTPEAFF.

The chain employs TRBV5-1 and TRBJ2-7; the D gene is possibly TRBD2 (6 bases). Per the germline V gene, CDR1 is SGHRS and CDR2 is YFSETQ. Trimming removed 1 base at V and 2 bases at J, with 13 bases between. The CDR3 loop spans 15 amino acids. CDR3 nucleotides: TGCGCCAGCAGCTTGAACCTAGCGCTTACCTACGAGCAGTACTTC. As protein: CASSLNLALTYEQYF.

V and J are TRBV28 and TRBJ1-2; D is ambiguous. Germline V CDR1 and CDR2: MDHEN, SYDVKM. The CDR3 spans 12 residues. V dropped 3 bases and J dropped 7 bases, with 9 bases sitting between them. The CDR3 nucleotides are TGTGCCAGCAGTTTCGTACAAGGTGGCTACACCTTC. It encodes CASSFVQGGYTF.

The V gene is TRBV2, the J gene TRBJ1-2; possible D gene TRBD1, 6 bases. Germline lookup yields CDR1 SNHLY and CDR2 FYNNEI. Deletions cut 3 bases from V and 8 bases from J, with 16 bases between. The CDR3 is made up of 14 amino acids. As DNA, the CDR3 is TGTGCCAGCAGTGAGGGGGTCCTCAGGGGCGGCTACACCTTC. Its protein is CASSEGVLRGGYTF.

This clone appeared a single time. The rearrangement uses TRBV6-5 and TRBJ2-5, with TRBD1 identical over 7 bases. Trimming removed 6 bases from V and 3 bases from J; junction bases left unmatched: 7. This CDR3 is built from 14 residues. Germline CDR1 and CDR2: MNHEY and SVGAGI. CDR3 region: CASRMTGYKETQYF. For the CDR3, the DNA is TGTGCCAGCAGGATGACAGGGTATAAAGAGACCCAGTACTTC.

The chain carries TRBV15 and TRBJ1-6; no clear D. V shed 0 bases and J shed 1 base, with 10 bases lying between them. This CDR3 contains 17 residues. Germline V gives CDR1 LNHNV, CDR2 YYDKDF (reference sequence). CDR3 nucleotides: TGTGCCACCAGCAGAGATCCGGGGTCGTCCTATAATTCACCCCTCCACTTT. This codes for CATSRDPGSSYNSPLHF. The full variable domain, with the rest looked up from reference TRBV15 and TRBJ1-6, is DAMVIQNPRYQVTQFGKPVTLSCSQTLNHNVMYWYQQKSSQAPKLLFHYYDKDFNNEADTPDNFQSRRPNTSFCFLDIRSPGLGDTAMYLCATSRDPGSSYNSPLHFGNGTRLTVT.

The chain links TRBV19 to TRBJ1-5; 7 bases fit TRBD1. V shed 5 bases and J 3 bases; nucleotides not matched to a gene: 4. The CDR3 has 14 residues. Germline lookup yields CDR1 LNHDA and CDR2 SQIVND (reference sequence). In DNA, the CDR3 is TGTGCCAGTAGTGGGACAGATTACAATCAGCCCCAGCATTTT. Its protein product is CASSGTDYNQPQHF.

The chain has TRBV7-8 and TRBJ1-5; 9 bases are shared with TRBD1. Germline lookup yields CDR1 SGHVS and CDR2 FQNEAQ. The CDR3 length is 16 residues. Trimming removed 4 bases from V and 6 bases from J; junction bases left unmatched: 10. CDR3 in DNA: TGTGCCAGCAGCTCGGACAGGGGCCCGATATCTCAGCCCCAGCATTTT. Translated, it gives CASSSDRGPISQPQHF.

The V call is TRBV9, the J call TRBJ2-1; perhaps TRBD2 as D (5 bases). Germline assignment: CDR1 SGDLS and CDR2 YYNGEE. This CDR3 region has 16 residues. V lost 3 bases and J 6 bases, leaving 19 bases between the germline ends. DNA for the CDR3: TGTGCCAGCAGCGCCGGCGGCAGCGGAAGACGCAATGAGCAGTTCTTC. Amino acid sequence: CASSAGGSGRRNEQFF.

V and J are TRBV5-5 and TRBJ2-2; D unresolved. Germline V gene data show CDR1 as SGHKS and CDR2 as YYEKEE (reference sequence). Trimming took 1 base from V and 5 from J, leaving 15 bases between them. The CDR3 covers 16 residues. This CDR3 is CASSLMISSATGELFF. In DNA form, the CDR3 reads TGTGCCAGCAGCTTGATGATTTCTTCAGCTACCGGGGAGCTGTTTTTT.

V gene TRBV6-6 combines with J gene TRBJ1-2; 7 bases are shared with TRBD1. After removal of 6 bases from V and 4 bases from J, the junction contained 11 bases not matched to a gene. CDR1 and CDR2 from the germline V gene are MNHNY and SVGAGI (reference sequence). CDR3 length equals 15 residues. The DNA of the CDR3 is TGTGCCAGCAGACCGGACAGGAGGGCCACCTATGGCTACACCTTC. Encoded protein: CASRPDRRATYGYTF.

V is TRBV19 and J is TRBJ2-1; a possible D gene is TRBD2 (5 bases). Germline V gene lookup returns CDR1 LNHDA and CDR2 SQIVND (reference sequence). CDR3 length equals 12 residues. V was pared by 4 bases and J by 10 bases, with 11 bases between. The CDR3 DNA reads TGTGCCAGTAGTAGGGTGGACTGGGAGCAGTTCTTC. Protein product: CASSRVDWEQFF.

For the CDR3, the DNA is TGTGCCAGCCTTTCCGGGACAAGGGCCCACGAGCAGTACTTC. Protein sequence: CASLSGTRAHEQYF. This rearrangement joins TRBV6-6 to TRBJ2-7; D is perhaps TRBD1 (6 bases). Germline CDR1 is MNHNY and CDR2 is SVGAGI (reference sequence). The CDR3 extends over 14 amino acids. V was pared by 8 bases and J by 5 bases, with 19 bases between.

V is TRBV2 and J is TRBJ1-2, with D possibly TRBD1 on 5 matching bases. Germline values: CDR1 SNHLY, CDR2 FYNNEI. The germline V and J ends were trimmed by 6 bases and 4 bases, with 9 bases remaining between them. The CDR3 consists of 12 residues. The CDR3 sequence is CASSQGGYGYTF. As DNA, the CDR3 is TGTGCCAGCAGCCAGGGTGGCTATGGCTACACCTTC.

The genes are TRBV5-1 and TRBJ1-1; TRBD1 matches at 7 bases. The germline V gene encodes CDR1 SGHRS and CDR2 YFSETQ. V shed 0 bases and J 4 bases; nucleotides not matched to a gene: 3. The CDR3 is 14 residues long. The DNA of the CDR3 is TGCGCCAGCAGCTTGGGTCAGGGGGGCACTGAAGCTTTCTTT. Translated: CASSLGQGGTEAFF.

V and J are TRBV5-6 and TRBJ2-2, with TRBD2 matching over 7 bases. Trimming removed 4 bases from V and 2 bases from J; junction bases left unmatched: 11. The CDR3 is 17 residues long. Germline CDR1 and CDR2: SGHDT and YYEEEE. CDR3 bases: TGTGCCAGCAGCCTTTTTTGGCTAGCGGATAACACCGGGGAGCTGTTTTTT. Encoded protein: CASSLFWLADNTGELFF. Filled out from reference TRBV5-6 and TRBJ2-2, the complete variable domain reads DAGVTQSPTHLIKTRGQQVTLRCSPKSGHDTVSWYQQALGQGPQFIFQYYEEEERQRGNFPDRFSGHQFPNYSSELNVNALLLGDSALYLCASSLFWLADNTGELFFGEGSRLTVL.

V and J are TRBV15 and TRBJ1-3, with 7 bases fitting TRBD1. The CDR3 is 16 amino acids. Germline V gene data show CDR1 as LNHNV and CDR2 as YYDKDF (reference sequence). Trimming at V came to 5 bases and at J to 1 base, leaving 8 bases not matched to a gene. The CDR3 sequence is CATSPRQGASGNTIYF. CDR3 in DNA: TGTGCCACCAGCCCACGACAGGGTGCGTCTGGAAACACCATATATTTT.

About this clone: This same CDR3 is encoded by further DNA sequences in the sample. V and J are TRBV5-1 and TRBJ2-3; D uncertain. The CDR3 covers 14 residues. Trimming took 0 bases from V and 0 from J, leaving 5 bases between them. Germline CDR1 reads SGHRS; CDR2 reads YFSETQ. The CDR3 loop reads CASSLAGSTDTQYF. The DNA for the CDR3 is TGCGCCAGCAGCTTGGCTGGCAGCACAGATACGCAGTATTTT.

The chain couples TRBV5-1 to TRBJ2-3; 12 bases fit TRBD1. Germline CDR1 is SGHRS and CDR2 is YFSETQ. V shed 4 bases and J 4 bases; nucleotides not matched to a gene: 7. There are 16 residues in the CDR3. The CDR3 DNA reads TGCGCCAGCAGCGAGGGACAGGGGGCCGTGGCAGATACGCAGTATTTT. Residues: CASSEGQGAVADTQYF.

The chain couples TRBV19 to TRBJ2-1; 7 bases are shared with TRBD1. The V and J ends lost 4 bases and 5 bases, in that order; junction bases with no gene match: 5. The CDR3 totals 14 residues. CDR1 and CDR2 (germline): LNHDA, SQIVND (reference sequence). CDR3 residues: CASSTRDRDNEQFF. Here the CDR3 DNA reads TGTGCCAGTAGTACCCGGGACAGAGACAATGAGCAGTTCTTC.

The chain joins TRBV19 to TRBJ1-4, with D possibly matching TRBD1 (5 bases). The germline V gene encodes CDR1 LNHDA and CDR2 SQIVND (reference sequence). Trimming removed 5 bases at V and 0 bases at J, with 7 bases between. CDR3 size: 14 residues. CDR3 region: CASSSGATNEKLFF. Written as DNA, the CDR3 is TGTGCCAGTAGTTCGGGGGCAACTAATGAAAAACTGTTTTTT.

This clone was detected once. The gene calls are TRBV7-9 and TRBJ2-7; 10 nucleotides align to TRBD1. Germline V gene data show CDR1 as SEHNR and CDR2 as FQNEAQ (reference sequence). There are 15 residues in the CDR3. Trimming cost V 4 bases and J 4 bases; bases outside gene matches: 7. The CDR3 DNA sequence: TGTGCCAGCAGCTCAACGGGACAGGGGATTTACGAGCAGTACTTC. The encoded protein is CASSSTGQGIYEQYF.

The J gene is TRBJ2-5, the V gene TRBV30, with 13 bases fitting TRBD2. Germline V gives CDR1 GTSNPN, CDR2 SVGIG (reference sequence). After removal of 4 bases from V and 6 bases from J, the junction contained 5 bases not matched to a gene. The CDR3 loop spans 14 amino acids. This CDR3 reads CAWTLAGGRKTQYF. CDR3 DNA sequence: TGTGCCTGGACACTAGCGGGAGGGCGGAAGACCCAGTACTTC.

The rearrangement joins TRBV7-2 to TRBJ2-2, with TRBD2 identical over 8 bases. CDR1 SGHTA and CDR2 FQGNSA come from the germline V gene. This CDR3 is built from 16 residues. V was pared by 1 base and J by 3 bases, with 4 bases of the junction left unmatched. The CDR3 nucleotides read TGTGCCAGCAGCTTAGGCGAGGGACTAGACACCGGGGAGCTGTTTTTT. Its translation is CASSLGEGLDTGELFF. The whole variable domain, filled in from reference TRBV7-2 and TRBJ2-2, reads GAGVSQSPSNKVTEKGKDVELRCDPISGHTALYWYRQSLGQGLEFLIYFQGNSAPDKSGLPSDRFSAERTGGSVSTLTIQRTQQEDSAVYLCASSLGEGLDTGELFFGEGSRLTVL.